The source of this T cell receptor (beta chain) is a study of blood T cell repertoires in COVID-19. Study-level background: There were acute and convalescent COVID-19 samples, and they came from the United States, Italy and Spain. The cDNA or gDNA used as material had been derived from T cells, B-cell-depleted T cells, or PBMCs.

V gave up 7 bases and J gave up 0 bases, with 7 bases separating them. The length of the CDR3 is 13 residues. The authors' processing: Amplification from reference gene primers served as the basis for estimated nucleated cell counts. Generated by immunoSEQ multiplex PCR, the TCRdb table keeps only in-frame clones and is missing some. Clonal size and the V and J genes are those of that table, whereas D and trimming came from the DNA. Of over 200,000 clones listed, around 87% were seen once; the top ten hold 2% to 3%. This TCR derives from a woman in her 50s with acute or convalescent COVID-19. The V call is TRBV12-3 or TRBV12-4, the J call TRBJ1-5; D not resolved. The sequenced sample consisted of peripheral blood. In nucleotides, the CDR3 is TGTGCCAGCAATTCCCGTAGCAATCAGCCCCAGCATTTT. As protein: CASNSRSNQPQHF.